This T cell receptor beta chain was profiled in a study of blood T cells in healthy people across ages. The CDR3 length is 18 residues. Germline lookup yields CDR1 MDHEN and CDR2 SYDVKM. Trimming cost V 10 bases and J 7 bases; bases outside gene matches: 24. Alongside a J-beta primer mix, a sample-barcoded 5' primer served in a second PCR lasting about 6 to 12 cycles. Each TCR beta cDNA got a 12-nucleotide random molecular identifier. One entry per CDR3 protein, called by TCRdb with MiXCR from the 5' RACE reads. The data hold about 580,000 distinct CDR3 sequences, with around 48% observed a single time.

Sequenced sample: blood. This rearrangement joins TRBV28 to TRBJ1-5, with 8 bases fitting TRBD1. The TCR sequence derives from an elderly man in good health. CDR3 sequence: CATLGVGQGEWLGQPQHF. The DNA of the CDR3 is TGTGCCACCTTAGGGGTAGGACAGGGCGAATGGCTAGGACAGCCCCAGCATTTT.